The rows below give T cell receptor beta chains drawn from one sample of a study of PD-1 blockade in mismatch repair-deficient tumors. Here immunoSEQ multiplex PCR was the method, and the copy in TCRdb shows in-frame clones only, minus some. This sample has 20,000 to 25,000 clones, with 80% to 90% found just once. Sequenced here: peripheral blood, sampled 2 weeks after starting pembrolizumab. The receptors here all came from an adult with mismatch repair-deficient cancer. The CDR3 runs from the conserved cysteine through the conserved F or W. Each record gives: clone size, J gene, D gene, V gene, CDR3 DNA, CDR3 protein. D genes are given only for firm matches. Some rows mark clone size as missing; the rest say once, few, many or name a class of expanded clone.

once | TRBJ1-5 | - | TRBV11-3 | TGTGCCAGCAGCTTTTGCGGGCTGGGCCAGCCCCAGCATTTT | CASSFCGLGQPQHF
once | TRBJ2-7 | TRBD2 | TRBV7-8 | TGTGCCAGCAGCCTCGGACTAGCGGGGTCGATCTACGAGCAGTACTTC | CASSLGLAGSIYEQYF
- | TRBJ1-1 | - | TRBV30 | TGTGCCTGGAGCCTGATCCGCAGTTCTACTTTCTTT | CAWSLIRSSTFF
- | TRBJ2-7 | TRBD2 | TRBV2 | TGTGCCAGCAGGGGGGGAGCGGGAGGACCCTACGAGCAGTACTTC | CASRGGAGGPYEQYF
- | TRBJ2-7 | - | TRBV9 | TGTGCCAGCAGCGCGTCCGGGGGAACAGGTTCCTACGAGCAGTACTTC | CASSASGGTGSYEQYF
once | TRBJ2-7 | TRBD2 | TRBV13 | TGTGCCAGCAGCTCCAGAAGCGGGAGGGCCATAATCGACGAGCAGTACTTC | CASSSRSGRAIIDEQYF
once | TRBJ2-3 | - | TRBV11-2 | TGTGCCAGCAGCTTAGACTGGGCCCGGGATAGCGAAAGCACAGATACGCAGTATTTT | CASSLDWARDSESTDTQYF
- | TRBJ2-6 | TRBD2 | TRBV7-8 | TGTGCCAGCAGCCCACGGACTAGCGGGACGTTCTCTGGGGCCAACGTCCTGACTTTC | CASSPRTSGTFSGANVLTF
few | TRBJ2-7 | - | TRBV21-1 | TGTGCCAGCATCGGAGCGGGACCCTCCTACGAGCAGTACTTC | CASIGAGPSYEQYF
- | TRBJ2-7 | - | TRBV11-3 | TGTGCCAGCCCCTTGAGGCCAGCCAGAGACGACGCAGAGTACTTC | CASPLRPARDDAEYF
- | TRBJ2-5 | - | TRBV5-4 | TGTGCCAGCAGCTTGTCGGGGGGCTTCGGGCAAGAGACCCAGTACTTC | CASSLSGGFGQETQYF
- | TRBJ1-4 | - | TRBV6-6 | TGTGCCAGCAGTTACTCGGCCCCTCGTAGGAATGAAAAACTGTTTTTT | CASSYSAPRRNEKLFF
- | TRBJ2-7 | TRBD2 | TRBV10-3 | TGTGCCATCAGTGAGGAACTAGCGGGACCCCCGACGCAGTACTTC | CAISEELAGPPTQYF
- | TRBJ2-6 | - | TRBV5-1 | TGCGCCAGCAGCTTACAGGAATCTGGGGCCAACGTCCTGACTTTC | CASSLQESGANVLTF
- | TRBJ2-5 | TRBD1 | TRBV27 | TGTGCCAGCAGCTGGGACAGGGGGAGGGAGACCCAGTACTTC | CASSWDRGRETQYF
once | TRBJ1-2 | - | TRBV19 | TGTGCCAGTAGTATGTGGGGGGGCCACTATGGCTACACCTTC | CASSMWGGHYGYTF
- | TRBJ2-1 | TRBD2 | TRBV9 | TGTGCCAGCAGCGTAGGCGGACTAGCGGGAGGAGGGGAGCAGTTCTTC | CASSVGGLAGGGEQFF
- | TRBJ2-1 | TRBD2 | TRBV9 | TGTGCCAGCAGCCCCCGGGAGGTGGGCACCTACAATGAGCAGTTCTTC | CASSPREVGTYNEQFF
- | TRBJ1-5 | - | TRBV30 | TGTGCCTGGAGTGTACAGGTCGATCAGCCCCAGCATTTT | CAWSVQVDQPQHF
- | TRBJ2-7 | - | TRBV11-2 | TGTGCCAGCAGCTTAGGGTTTTTCTACGAGCAGTACTTC | CASSLGFFYEQYF
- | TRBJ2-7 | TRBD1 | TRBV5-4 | TGTGCCAGCAGCCATGGGACAGGGGGCACATACGAGCAGTACTTC | CASSHGTGGTYEQYF
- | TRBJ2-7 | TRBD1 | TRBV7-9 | TGTGCCAGCAGCGAAGACAGGGGCATCTACGAGCAGTACTTC | CASSEDRGIYEQYF
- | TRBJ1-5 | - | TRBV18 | TGTGCCAGCTCACCATCTAGGATGGCAGGGGGCAATCAGCCCCAGCATTTT | CASSPSRMAGGNQPQHF
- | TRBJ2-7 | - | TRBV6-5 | TGTGCCAGCAGTCCGTTCCGGGACCCAACCTACGAGCAGTACTTC | CASSPFRDPTYEQYF
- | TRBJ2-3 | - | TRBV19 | TGTGCCAGTAGTATTACCGGGGCTTTCGGCACAGATACGCAGTATTTT | CASSITGAFGTDTQYF
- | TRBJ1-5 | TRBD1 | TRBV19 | TGTGCCAGTAGTCTTCAGACAGGGCCATATAGCAATCAGCCCCAGCATTTT | CASSLQTGPYSNQPQHF
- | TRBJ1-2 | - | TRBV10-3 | TGTGCCATCAGTGACAGGGATTATGGCTACACCTTC | CAISDRDYGYTF
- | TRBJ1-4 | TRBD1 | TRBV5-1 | TGCGCCAGCAGAGACAGGGCAACTAATGAAAAACTGTTTTTT | CASRDRATNEKLFF
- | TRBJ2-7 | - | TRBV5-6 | TGTGCCAGCAGCTTGGGGGCCAGTGCCGAGCAGTACTTC | CASSLGASAEQYF
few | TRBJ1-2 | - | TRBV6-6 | TGTGCCAGCAGACCGGGAGGCAGCGATGGCTACACCTTC | CASRPGGSDGYTF
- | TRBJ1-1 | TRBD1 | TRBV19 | TGTGCCAGTAGTATAGGAGTGAGACAGGGGAGTTCTGAAGCTTTCTTT | CASSIGVRQGSSEAFF
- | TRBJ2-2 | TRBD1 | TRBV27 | TGTGCCAGCAGTGGACAGGGGCGCACCGGGGAGCTGTTTTTT | CASSGQGRTGELFF
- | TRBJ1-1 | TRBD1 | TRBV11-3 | TGTGCCAGCAGCACCTGGACAGGGATGAACACTGAAGCTTTCTTT | CASSTWTGMNTEAFF
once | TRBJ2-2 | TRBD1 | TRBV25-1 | TGTGCCAGCAGTGGCAGACAGGGGTTTGACGGGGAGCTGTTTTTT | CASSGRQGFDGELFF
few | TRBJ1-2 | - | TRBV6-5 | TGTGCCAGCAGGCAGGGGAACCATGGCTACACCTTC | CASRQGNHGYTF
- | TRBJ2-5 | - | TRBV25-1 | TGTGCCAGCAGTAACCGGGACACGGGATTTGAGACCCAGTACTTC | CASSNRDTGFETQYF
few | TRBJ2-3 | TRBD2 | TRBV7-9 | TGTGCCAGCAGCTTAGATCTAGCGGGAGTAGATACGCAGTATTTT | CASSLDLAGVDTQYF
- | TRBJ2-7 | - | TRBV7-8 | TGTGCCAGCAGCTTAGGCAGAACCTACGAGCAGTACTTC | CASSLGRTYEQYF
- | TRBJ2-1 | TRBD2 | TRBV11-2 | TGTGCCAGCAGCTTAGGACTAGCGGGAGGGCTTAGGGATGAGCAGTTCTTC | CASSLGLAGGLRDEQFF
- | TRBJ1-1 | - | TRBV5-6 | TGTGCCAGCAGCCGTATAGGTTCGGGCACTGAAGCTTTCTTT | CASSRIGSGTEAFF
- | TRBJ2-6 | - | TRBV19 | TGTGCCAGTAGTAAAGGGGAATCTGGGGCCAACGTCCTGACTTTC | CASSKGESGANVLTF
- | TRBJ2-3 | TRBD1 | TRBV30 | TGTGCGCTAGCACTAGGACAGGGTTTGACAGATACGCAGTATTTT | CALALGQGLTDTQYF
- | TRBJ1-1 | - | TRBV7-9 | TGTGCCAGCAGCACTAGCGGGGGGAATTACGCTGAAGCTTTCTTT | CASSTSGGNYAEAFF
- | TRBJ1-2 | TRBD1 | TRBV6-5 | TGTGCCATTAGGGAACAGGGGACCTATGGCTACACCTTC | CAIREQGTYGYTF
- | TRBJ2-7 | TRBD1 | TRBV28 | TGTGCCAGCAGTTGGTTTACAGGGGCGGCCAATTTCTACGAGCAGTACTTC | CASSWFTGAANFYEQYF
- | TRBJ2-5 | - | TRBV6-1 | TGTGCCAGCACCAGCGGCCCGAGAGAGACCCAGTACTTC | CASTSGPRETQYF
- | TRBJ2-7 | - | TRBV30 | TGTGCCTGGAGAGGTATAGGTCTCAGGTCCTACGAGCAGTACTTC | CAWRGIGLRSYEQYF
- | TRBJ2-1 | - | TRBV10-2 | TGCGCCAGCAGTGGGGGGGACGGGCAGTTCTTC | CASSGGDGQFF
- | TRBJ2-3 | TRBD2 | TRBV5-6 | TGTGCCAGCAGCTTGGCACTAGCGGGAGAAGGCACAGATACGCAGTATTTT | CASSLALAGEGTDTQYF
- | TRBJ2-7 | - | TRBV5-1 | TGCGCCAGCTCGGGGGGACAACTCAGGGAATCGTCCTACGAGCAGTACTTC | CASSGGQLRESSYEQYF
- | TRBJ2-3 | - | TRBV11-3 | TGTGCCAGCAGTCCTACTGGGCGGAAAGATACGCAGTATTTT | CASSPTGRKDTQYF
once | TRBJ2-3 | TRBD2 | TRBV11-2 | TGTGCCAGCAGCCCAAAGACTAGCGGGAGCACAGATACGCAGTATTTT | CASSPKTSGSTDTQYF
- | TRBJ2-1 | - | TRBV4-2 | TGTGCCAGCAGCCACGCAAGGTCCCGGGACACGCAATTGGATGAGCAGTTCTTC | CASSHARSRDTQLDEQFF